This note documents a single T cell receptor beta chain sequence. Antigen unknown. For the second PCR, which ran for about 6 to 11 cycles, a sample-barcoded 5' primer and a J-beta primer mix were used. TCRdb used MiXCR to reprocess the 5' RACE reads, holding one entry per CDR3 protein. In the table there are 1,300,000 or so distinct CDR3 sequences, 45% to 70% of which are singletons. The data were obtained in a study of blood T cells in healthy people across ages. The study, taken as a whole, reports: As naive T cell percentage varied, TCR beta diversity correlated strongly with it. It was not known whether donors were CMV positive (a possible confounder of expanded clonotype changes).

The individuals who served as donors were healthy Caucasians living in Russia, aged roughly 6 to 90. Peripheral blood, ten milliliters per donor, was collected. Germline CDR1 is DFQATT and CDR2 is SNEGSKA (reference sequence). J lost 2 bases, V lost 6 bases, and 6 bases had no gene match. CDR3 length: 13 amino acids. This chain uses TRBV20-1 with TRBJ1-2; 7 nucleotides match TRBD1. The material sequenced was blood. This sequence was found in a man aged 18 to 29 in good health. The CDR3 DNA reads as TGCAGTGCACCGGGACAGCACAACTATGGCTACACCTTC. Protein sequence: CSAPGQHNYGYTF.